This is a list of T cell receptor beta chains from one sample in a study of human T cells and chemical hapten exposure. Via MiXCR, TCRdb re-called the RACE reads, giving one row per CDR3 protein. Found here are 200,000 to 300,000 distinct CDR3 sequences, about 9.4% of them singletons; the top ten hold 2.3%. Material: whole blood, obtained in connection with sensitization to the hapten diphenylcyclopropenone (DPC). The source is a middle-aged woman with alopecia areata. Some clones in this sample may be carry-over from other donors' samples. Each CDR3 is given with its conserved first and last residue. Fields, in order: clone size, V gene, J gene, D gene, CDR3 protein, CDR3 DNA. The D gene is left open where the match is weak. Some rows mark clone size as missing; the rest say once, few, many or name a class of expanded clone.

>NA|TRBV5-1|TRBJ2-7|NA
CASSLGPQGLYEQYF
TGCGCCAGCAGCTTGGGCCCCCAGGGACTCTACGAGCAGTACTTC
>few|TRBV19|TRBJ2-7|NA
CATSDRRNQYF
TGTGCCACCTCGGATAGGAGGAACCAGTACTTC
>many|TRBV9|TRBJ2-7|NA
CASSVGPASHEQYF
TGTGCCAGCAGCGTAGGCCCAGCCAGCCACGAGCAGTACTTC
>many|TRBV5-1|TRBJ2-5|NA
CASSLTEETQYF
TGTGCCAGCAGTTTGACGGAAGAGACCCAGTACTTC
>NA|TRBV3-1|TRBJ2-1|NA
CASSQVPFSEQFF
TGTGCCAGCAGCCAAGTGCCGTTTAGTGAGCAGTTCTTC
>many|TRBV7-3|TRBJ2-3|NA
CASSSGTHSSSTDTQYF
TGTGCCAGCAGCTCCGGGACGCATTCTTCTAGCACAGATACGCAGTATTTT
>many|TRBV7-2|TRBJ2-5|NA
CASSLAYQETQYF
TGTGCCAGCAGCTTAGCGTACCAAGAGACCCAGTACTTC
>few|TRBV9|TRBJ2-7|NA
CASSVASGPPYEQYF
TGTGCCAGCAGCGTAGCCAGCGGCCCTCCCTACGAGCAGTACTTC
>NA|TRBV27|TRBJ1-1|NA
CASSKTIRTEAFF
TGTGCCAGCAGCAAAACCATACGCACTGAAGCTTTCTTT
>NA|TRBV7-8|TRBJ2-5|TRBD2
CASSLANRLAGGLQETQYF
TGTGCCAGCAGCTTAGCGAACCGGCTGGCGGGAGGGCTACAAGAGACCCAGTACTTC
>NA|TRBV10-3|TRBJ2-3|NA
CAISERSGDTQYF
TGTGCCATCAGTGAGAGGTCAGGAGATACGCAGTATTTT
>NA|TRBV12-2|TRBJ2-3|NA
CASRFNRGRGSDTQYF
TGTGCAAGTCGCTTTAACAGGGGGCGTGGGTCAGATACGCAGTATTTT
>few|TRBV7-2|TRBJ2-1|TRBD2
CASSSITSGVEQFF
TGTGCCAGCAGCTCGATTACTAGCGGGGTTGAGCAGTTCTTC
>many|TRBV11-2|TRBJ2-5|NA
CASSLVVQQETQYF
TGTGCCAGCAGCTTAGTCGTACAGCAAGAGACCCAGTACTTC
>many|TRBV5-1|TRBJ2-2|TRBD1
CASRGGANTGELFF
TGCGCCAGCCGAGGGGGCGCGAACACCGGGGAGCTGTTTTTT
>few|TRBV27|TRBJ1-2|NA
CASRKLAETNPGTF
TGTGCCAGCAGGAAGCTTGCAGAAACTAACCCCGGCACCTTC
>few|TRBV7-9|TRBJ2-5|TRBD2
CASSLFGASSGRERQETQYF
TGTGCCAGCAGCTTATTCGGCGCTAGTAGCGGGAGAGAGAGGCAAGAGACCCAGTACTTC
>NA|TRBV6-5|TRBJ2-7|TRBD2
CASWPFGTSGKYEQYF
TGTGCCAGCTGGCCCTTCGGGACTAGCGGGAAATACGAGCAGTACTTC
>many|TRBV12-3/TRBV12-4|TRBJ2-1|NA
CASSLRGSSYNEQFF
TGTGCCAGCAGCTTAAGGGGTAGCTCCTACAATGAGCAGTTCTTC
>few|TRBV20-1|TRBJ2-3|NA
CSAQGNRDLIFTQYF
TGCAGTGCCCAAGGAAACAGGGATCTGATTTTTACGCAGTATTTT
>many|TRBV2|TRBJ2-7|TRBD1
CASSPIATGGPYEQYF
TGTGCCAGCAGCCCGATTGCGACAGGGGGCCCCTACGAGCAGTACTTC
>NA|TRBV20-1|TRBJ2-5|NA
CSAAQGAEETQYF
TGCAGTGCCGCTCAGGGAGCGGAAGAGACCCAGTACTTC
>NA|TRBV4-2|TRBJ2-5|TRBD1
CASSQEDRVGETQYF
TGTGCCAGCAGCCAAGAAGACAGGGTTGGGGAGACCCAGTACTTC
>NA|TRBV20-1|TRBJ2-1|TRBD2
CSARDGWLAGEGEQFF
TGCAGTGCTAGAGATGGGTGGCTAGCGGGAGAAGGCGAGCAGTTCTTC
>few|TRBV3-1|TRBJ1-1|NA
CASSPFGTVPEAFF
TGTGCCAGCAGCCCGTTTGGAACGGTCCCTGAAGCTTTCTTT
>many|TRBV28|TRBJ2-2|NA
CASSFLNTGELFF
TGTGCCAGCAGTTTCCTAAACACCGGGGAGCTGTTTTTT
>few|TRBV6-2/TRBV6-3|TRBJ2-1|TRBD2
CASSFPGLAGGLGFF
TGTGCCAGCAGTTTCCCGGGACTAGCGGGAGGGTTGGGGTTCTTC
>many|TRBV6-5|TRBJ2-7|TRBD2
CASSYSNSGSYEQYF
TGTGCCAGCAGTTACTCTAATAGCGGGAGCTACGAGCAGTACTTC
>many|TRBV7-8|TRBJ1-5|NA
CASSLSRSLRNQPQHF
TGTGCCAGCAGCTTGTCCCGATCCTTAAGGAATCAGCCCCAGCATTTT
>NA|TRBV6-4|TRBJ2-2|NA
CASSEVGNTGELFF
TGTGCCAGCAGTGAAGTCGGGAACACCGGGGAGCTGTTTTTT
>many|TRBV28|TRBJ1-1|NA
CASSLYSPHPQNTEAFF
TGTGCCAGCAGCCTCTACTCTCCCCACCCCCAGAACACTGAAGCTTTCTTT
>many|TRBV4-3|TRBJ1-5|TRBD1
CASSQTGVGQPQHF
TGCGCCAGCAGCCAGACAGGGGTAGGCCAGCCCCAGCATTTT
>NA|TRBV11-2|TRBJ2-5|NA
CASSLLGGGFQETQYF
TGTGCCAGCAGCTTACTTGGAGGGGGATTCCAAGAGACCCAGTACTTC
>many|TRBV12-3/TRBV12-4|TRBJ1-2|NA
CASSLTLGEGGYGYTF
TGTGCCAGCAGTTTAACCCTCGGGGAGGGGGGATATGGCTACACCTTC
>once|TRBV20-1|TRBJ2-7|TRBD2
CSARDATQTSSYNEQYF
TGCAGTGCTAGAGACGCCACACAGACTAGCTCCTACAATGAGCAGTACTTC
>NA|TRBV20-1|TRBJ2-3|NA
CSARDFWSPDTQYF
TGCAGTGCTAGAGATTTCTGGAGTCCAGATACGCAGTATTTT
>few|TRBV20-1|TRBJ2-7|NA
CSARPGTYEQYF
TGCAGTGCTAGACCGGGAACCTACGAGCAGTACTTC
>many|TRBV27|TRBJ2-1|NA
CASSYQGSYNEQFF
TGTGCCAGCAGTTACCAGGGTAGCTACAATGAGCAGTTCTTC
>many|TRBV14|TRBJ2-7|NA
CASSQTGPTYEQYF
TGTGCCAGCAGCCAAACGGGACCTACCTACGAGCAGTACTTC
>few|TRBV6-2/TRBV6-3|TRBJ2-5|TRBD1
CASSRRTGGETQYF
TGTGCCAGCAGTCGCAGGACAGGGGGGGAGACCCAGTACTTC
>many|TRBV28|TRBJ2-1|NA
CASSKIKNEQFF
TGTGCCAGCAGTAAAATAAAGAATGAGCAGTTCTTC
>few|TRBV28|TRBJ2-1|TRBD1
CASCRDRGNEQFF
TGTGCCAGCTGCCGGGACAGGGGCAATGAGCAGTTCTTC
>NA|TRBV5-1|TRBJ1-1|NA
CASSFIELNTEAFF
TGCGCCAGCAGCTTTATTGAACTGAACACTGAAGCTTTCTTT
>many|TRBV20-1|TRBJ2-6|NA
CSVLPPGANVLTF
TGCAGCGTTCTCCCCCCTGGGGCCAACGTCCTGACTTTC
>NA|TRBV12-3/TRBV12-4|TRBJ1-4|TRBD1
CASRPTGGGGEKLFF
TGTGCCAGCAGGCCCACAGGGGGCGGGGGTGAAAAACTGTTTTTT
>NA|TRBV7-2|TRBJ2-7|NA
CASSLRRQYEQYF
TGTGCCAGCAGCTTACGACGGCAGTACGAGCAGTACTTC
>NA|TRBV28|TRBJ2-3|TRBD2
CASSSGLAGVQYF
TGTGCCAGCAGTTCGGGACTAGCGGGAGTACAGTATTTT
>NA|TRBV27|TRBJ2-1|NA
CASSLSGPHNEQFF
TGTGCCAGCAGTTTATCCGGGCCCCACAATGAGCAGTTCTTC
>few|TRBV27|TRBJ2-1|NA
CASSLTEHSYNEQFF
TGTGCCAGCAGTTTAACGGAGCACTCCTACAATGAGCAGTTCTTC
>few|TRBV27|TRBJ1-6|NA
CASGTGLLNTLHF
TGTGCCAGCGGAACAGGGCTCCTGAACACCCTCCACTTT
>few|TRBV19|TRBJ2-3|TRBD2
CASTGLAEYTDTQYF
TGTGCCAGTACGGGACTAGCGGAGTACACAGATACGCAGTATTTT
>many|TRBV6-2/TRBV6-3|TRBJ2-1|TRBD1
CASSRTGEAYNEQFF
TGTGCCAGCAGTAGGACAGGGGAAGCCTACAATGAGCAGTTCTTC
>NA|TRBV4-2|TRBJ2-1|TRBD1
CASSQAGTGDNEQFF
TGTGCCAGCAGCCAAGCCGGGACAGGGGACAATGAGCAGTTCTTC
>once|TRBV28|TRBJ2-3|NA
CASSFARAQSDTQYF
TGTGCCAGCAGTTTTGCTAGGGCACAATCGGATACGCAGTATTTT
>few|TRBV19|TRBJ1-2|NA
CASSTQRTLTNYGYTF
TGTGCCAGTAGTACCCAACGGACCCTTACTAACTATGGCTACACCTTC